The 15 T cell receptor beta chains in this list originate from one sample, sequenced in a study of cytomegalovirus exposure and HLA in healthy donors. Primers: 60 Vbeta forward and 13 Jbeta reverse. Sequenced by immunoSEQ multiplex PCR; TCRdb stores in-frame clones only, minus some. The data contain about 120,000 clones, about 83% of them singletons. The sequenced sample consisted of PBMCs. The source of these receptors is a woman aged 40 to 50 in good health and CMV-seropositive.

This clone has only one observation. The rearrangement links TRBV5-6 to TRBJ2-5; TRBD1 agrees at 8 bases. The DNA end is a closer match to TRBJ2-7, so the J assignment may be wrong. The CDR3 length is 12 residues. Germline loops: CDR1 SGHDT, CDR2 YYEEEE. The CDR3 sequence: CASTQGVREQYF. The CDR3 DNA sequence: TGTGCCAGCACACAGGGGGTACGCGAGCAGTACTTC.

The gene calls are TRBV5-6 and TRBJ2-5; D possibly corresponds to TRBD2 (7 bases). CDR1 is SGHDT, CDR2 YYEEEE, per germline. CDR3 size: 13 residues. Deletions cut 5 bases from V and 7 bases from J, with 15 bases between. DNA for the CDR3: TGTGCCAGCAGACGAGGGGGGGTGGGGACCCAGTACTTC. Translated: CASRRGGVGTQYF.

The chain joins TRBV30 to TRBJ2-7, with 7 bases identical to TRBD2. The V segment lost 2 bases and the J segment 9 bases; nucleotides outside the gene matches: 4. The CDR3 runs to 11 residues. Germline lookup yields CDR1 GTSNPN and CDR2 SVGIG (reference sequence). CDR3 DNA sequence: TGTGCCTGGAGTCGGGGCGGGGGGCAGTACTTC. This translates into CAWSRGGGQYF.

This clone was counted between two and nine times. The rearrangement joins TRBV6-1 to TRBJ2-1; 10 nucleotides align to TRBD1. The CDR3 consists of 15 residues. The germline V gene has CDR1 MNHNS and CDR2 SASEGT. The junction had 7 bases not matched to a gene; V was cut back by 5 bases and J by 6 bases. The CDR3 DNA follows: TGTGCCAGCAGTTGGGACAGGGGTACCGGCAATGAGCAGTTCTTC. Its translation: CASSWDRGTGNEQFF.

This clone was found once. The gene calls are TRBV10-3 and TRBJ1-4; 7 nucleotides agree with TRBD1. Per the germline V gene, CDR1 is ENHRY and CDR2 is SYGVKD. The CDR3 has 16 residues. With V trimmed by 4 bases and J by 3 bases, 8 bases remained unmatched. CDR3 sequence reads: CAISVGTGVPNEKLFF. The CDR3 DNA is TGTGCCATCAGTGTCGGAACAGGGGTCCCTAATGAAAAACTGTTTTTT.

The chain employs TRBV19 and TRBJ1-2; 7 bases match TRBD1. The CDR3 contains 14 residues. The germline V gene encodes CDR1 LNHDA and CDR2 SQIVND (reference sequence). The V and J ends lost 3 bases and 8 bases, in that order; junction bases with no gene match: 9. This CDR3 reads CASSIHSTGKGYTF. Written as DNA, the CDR3 is TGTGCCAGTAGTATCCACTCGACAGGGAAGGGCTACACCTTC.

The chain uses TRBV7-8 and TRBJ1-4; D is undetermined. Germline V lookup: CDR1 SGHVS, CDR2 FQNEAQ. CDR3 length equals 16 residues. Trimming shortened V by 2 bases and J by 0 bases, and 10 bases separated the two germline ends. CDR3 amino acids: CASSLNPTATNEKLFF. The CDR3 DNA reads TGTGCCAGCAGCTTAAACCCTACGGCAACTAATGAAAAACTGTTTTTT.

The J gene is TRBJ2-7, the V gene TRBV5-4, with 8 bases identical to TRBD2. The V gene end was trimmed by 2 bases and the J gene end by 3 bases; junction bases not matched to a gene: 4. The CDR3 sequence is 14 residues long. Germline assignment: CDR1 SGHNT and CDR2 YYREEE (reference sequence). The CDR3 region has the DNA TGTGCCAGCAGCTTTGGGACTAGTCGCTACGAGCAGTACTTC. Protein: CASSFGTSRYEQYF.

The chain joins TRBV13 to TRBJ2-7; D uncertain. Trimming took off 0 bases at V and 7 bases at J, with 4 bases between the two ends. Germline values: CDR1 PRHDT, CDR2 FYEKMQ (reference sequence). This CDR3 region has 11 residues. The CDR3 DNA reads as TGTGCCAGCAGCTTAGGCGGGGAGCAGTACTTC. It codes for CASSLGGEQYF.

The chain is built from TRBV6-1 and TRBJ2-7; 8 bases line up with TRBD2. In germline, CDR1 is MNHNS, CDR2 SASEGT. The CDR3 extends over 14 amino acids. J lost 1 base, V lost 7 bases, and 6 bases had no gene match. For the CDR3, the DNA is TGTGCCAGCACCAGGACTAGCCCTTCCTACGAGCAGTACTTC. Translating gives CASTRTSPSYEQYF.

A note on this clone: At the DNA level, this CDR3 is encoded by other sequences in the same sample as well. V usage is TRBV4-1 and J usage is TRBJ2-3, with 8 bases that match TRBD2. V lost 3 bases to trimming and J lost 1 base; unmatched junction nucleotides: 6. CDR1 MGHRA and CDR2 YSYEKL come from the germline V gene. This CDR3 region has 16 residues. CDR3 protein: CASSQLAGGGTDTQYF. The CDR3 DNA reads as TGCGCCAGCAGCCAGTTGGCGGGAGGAGGCACAGATACGCAGTATTTT.

The chain is built from TRBV5-4 and TRBJ2-5, with TRBD2 matching over 8 bases. Per the germline V gene, CDR1 is SGHNT and CDR2 is YYREEE (reference sequence). This CDR3 contains 15 residues. V gave up 6 bases and J gave up 5 bases; unmatched junction bases: 12. The CDR3 sequence: CASNPGAGVVETQYF. The DNA for the CDR3 is TGTGCCAGCAACCCCGGAGCGGGAGTGGTGGAGACCCAGTACTTC.

V usage is TRBV15 and J usage is TRBJ2-3, with 9 bases lining up with TRBD2. Trimming removed 0 bases from V and 4 bases from J; junction bases left unmatched: 2. Germline-derived CDR1 and CDR2 are LNHNV and YYDKDF (reference sequence). CDR3 length equals 15 residues. The CDR3 sequence is CATSRDRGGADTQYF. Written as DNA, the CDR3 is TGTGCCACCAGCAGAGATCGCGGGGGGGCAGATACGCAGTATTTT.

The chain carries TRBV5-6 and TRBJ2-2, with TRBD1 identical over 12 bases. CDR3 size: 15 residues. With V trimmed by 3 bases and J by 6 bases, 3 bases remained unmatched. The germline gives CDR1 SGHDT, CDR2 YYEEEE. The CDR3 DNA sequence: TGTGCCAGCAGCTGGGGGACAGGGGGCTCCGGGGAGCTGTTTTTT. This gives the protein CASSWGTGGSGELFF.

J is TRBJ1-5 and V is TRBV6-1, with TRBD1 identical over 7 bases. Trimming at V came to 0 bases and at J to 9 bases, leaving 8 bases not matched to a gene. CDR3 size: 15 residues. Germline values: CDR1 MNHNS, CDR2 SASEGT. DNA of the CDR3: TGTGCCAGCAGTGAAGCCTACAGGGGCGCGGGGCCCCAGCATTTT. It is translated as CASSEAYRGAGPQHF.